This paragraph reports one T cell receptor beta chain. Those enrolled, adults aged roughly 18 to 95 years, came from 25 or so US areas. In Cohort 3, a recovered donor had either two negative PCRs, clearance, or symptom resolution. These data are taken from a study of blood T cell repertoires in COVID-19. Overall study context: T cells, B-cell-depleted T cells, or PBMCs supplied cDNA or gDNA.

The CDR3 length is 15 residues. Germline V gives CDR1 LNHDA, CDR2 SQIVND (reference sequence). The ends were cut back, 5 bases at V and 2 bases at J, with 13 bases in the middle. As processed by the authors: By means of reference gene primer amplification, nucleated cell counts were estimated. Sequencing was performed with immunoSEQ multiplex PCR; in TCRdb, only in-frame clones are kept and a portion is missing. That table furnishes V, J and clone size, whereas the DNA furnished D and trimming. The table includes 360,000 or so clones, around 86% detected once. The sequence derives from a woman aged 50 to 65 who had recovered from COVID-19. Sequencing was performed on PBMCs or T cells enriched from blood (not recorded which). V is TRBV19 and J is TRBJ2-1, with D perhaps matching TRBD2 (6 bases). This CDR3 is CASSSRDSAYNEQFF. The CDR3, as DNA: TGTGCCAGTAGTTCCCGGGACTCAGCCTACAATGAGCAGTTCTTC.